This T cell receptor (beta chain) was found in a study of T cells in Graves' hyperthyroidism and ophthalmopathy. Whole-study results and caveats: Blood also carried most thyroid clonotypes expanded above 0.001. Ophthalmopathy was predicted by the model a median of roughly 6.6 months ahead of onset. Ophthalmopathy was distinguished from stable hyperthyroidism by 13 V-J signatures.

In its sample, this clonotype was seen many times. Its antigen is still unknown. Researchers amplified the TCR beta CDR3 regions from RNA transcripts. The HTBI primer set drove a first-round RT-PCR of the TCR CDR3. TCRdb independently ran MiXCR on the multiplex PCR reads; one entry per CDR3 protein. The sample contains roughly 580,000 distinct CDR3 sequences, around 42% of which appear only once. The sample was peripheral blood or thyroid tissue (not recorded which). The clonotype originates from a woman aged 18-29 years with Graves' hyperthyroidism.

The CDR3 nucleotides are TGTGCCAGCAGCTTAGTACCTAGCGGAAAAGAGACCCAGTACTTC. Residues: CASSLVPSGKETQYF. The genes are TRBV7-8 and TRBJ2-5, with 7 positions matching TRBD2. V shed 1 base, J shed 3 bases, and the junction held 5 bases outside the gene matches. The CDR3 sequence is 15 residues long. Germline V gives CDR1 SGHVS, CDR2 FQNEAQ.